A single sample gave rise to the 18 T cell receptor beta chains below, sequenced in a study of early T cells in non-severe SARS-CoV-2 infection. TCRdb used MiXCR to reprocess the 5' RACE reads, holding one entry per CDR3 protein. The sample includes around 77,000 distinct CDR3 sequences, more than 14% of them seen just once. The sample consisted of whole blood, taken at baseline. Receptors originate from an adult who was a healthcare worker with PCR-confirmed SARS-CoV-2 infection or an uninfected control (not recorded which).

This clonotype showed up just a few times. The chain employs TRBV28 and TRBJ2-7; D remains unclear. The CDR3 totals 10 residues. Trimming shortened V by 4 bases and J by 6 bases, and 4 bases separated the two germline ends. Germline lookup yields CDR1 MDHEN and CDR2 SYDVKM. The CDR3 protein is CASSSAEQYF. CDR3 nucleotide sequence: TGTGCCAGCAGTTCCGCCGAGCAGTACTTC.

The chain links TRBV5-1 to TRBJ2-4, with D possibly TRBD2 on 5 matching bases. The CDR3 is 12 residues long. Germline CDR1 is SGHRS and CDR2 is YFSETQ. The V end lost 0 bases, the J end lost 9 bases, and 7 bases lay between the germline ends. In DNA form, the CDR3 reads TGCGCCAGCAGCTTGGAGGACTCCATTCAGTACTTC. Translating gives CASSLEDSIQYF. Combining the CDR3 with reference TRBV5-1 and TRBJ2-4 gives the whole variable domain KAGVTQTPRYLIKTRGQQVTLSCSPISGHRSVSWYQQTPGQGLQFLFEYFSETQRNKGNFPGRFSGRQFSNSRSEMNVSTLELGDSALYLCASSLEDSIQYFGAGTRLSVL.

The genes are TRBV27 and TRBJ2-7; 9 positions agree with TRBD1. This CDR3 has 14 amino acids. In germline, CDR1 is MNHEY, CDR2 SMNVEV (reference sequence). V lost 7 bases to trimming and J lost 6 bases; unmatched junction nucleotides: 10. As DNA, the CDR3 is TGTGCCAGCATGGGGACAGGGATTAGGTCCGAGCAGTACTTC. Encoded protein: CASMGTGIRSEQYF.

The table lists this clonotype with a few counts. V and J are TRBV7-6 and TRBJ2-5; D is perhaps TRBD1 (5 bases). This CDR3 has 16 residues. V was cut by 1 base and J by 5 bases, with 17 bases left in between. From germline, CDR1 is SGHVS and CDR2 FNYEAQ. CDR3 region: CASSLGQGPQLETQYF. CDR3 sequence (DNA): TGTGCCAGCAGCTTAGGGCAGGGCCCCCAGTTGGAGACCCAGTACTTC.

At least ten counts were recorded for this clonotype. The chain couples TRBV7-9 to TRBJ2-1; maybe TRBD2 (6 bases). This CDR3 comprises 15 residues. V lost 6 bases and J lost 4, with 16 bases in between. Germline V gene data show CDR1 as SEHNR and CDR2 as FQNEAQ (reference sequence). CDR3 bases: TGTGCCAGCAGTCAAGAGCGGGCCGCATACAATGAGCAGTTCTTC. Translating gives CASSQERAAYNEQFF.

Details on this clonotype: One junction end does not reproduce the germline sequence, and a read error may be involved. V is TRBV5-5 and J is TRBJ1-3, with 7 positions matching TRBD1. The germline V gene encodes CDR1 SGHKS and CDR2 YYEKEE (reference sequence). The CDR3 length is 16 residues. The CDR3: CASSLVPGGSGNTIYF. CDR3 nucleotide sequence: TGCGCCAGCAGCTTGGTTCCAGGGGGCTCTGGAAACACCATATATTTT.

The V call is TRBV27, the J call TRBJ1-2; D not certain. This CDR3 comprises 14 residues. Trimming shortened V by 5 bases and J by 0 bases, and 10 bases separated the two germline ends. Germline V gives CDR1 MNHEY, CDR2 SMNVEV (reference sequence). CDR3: CASSPLPANYGYTF. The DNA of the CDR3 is TGTGCCAGCAGTCCCCTCCCAGCTAACTATGGCTACACCTTC.

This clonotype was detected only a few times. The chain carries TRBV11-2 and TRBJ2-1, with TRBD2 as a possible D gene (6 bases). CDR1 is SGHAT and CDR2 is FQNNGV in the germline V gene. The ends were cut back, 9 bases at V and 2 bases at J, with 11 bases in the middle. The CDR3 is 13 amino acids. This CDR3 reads CASWGVTYNEQFF. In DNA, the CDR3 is TGTGCCAGTTGGGGGGTTACCTACAATGAGCAGTTCTTC.

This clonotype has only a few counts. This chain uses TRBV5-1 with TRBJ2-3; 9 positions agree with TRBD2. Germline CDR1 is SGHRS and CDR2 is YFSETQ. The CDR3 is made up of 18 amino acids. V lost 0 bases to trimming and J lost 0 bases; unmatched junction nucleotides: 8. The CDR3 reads CASSLALAGLTSTDTQYF. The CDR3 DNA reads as TGCGCCAGCAGCTTGGCCCTAGCGGGACTTACTAGCACAGATACGCAGTATTTT. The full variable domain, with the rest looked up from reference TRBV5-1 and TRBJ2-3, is KAGVTQTPRYLIKTRGQQVTLSCSPISGHRSVSWYQQTPGQGLQFLFEYFSETQRNKGNFPGRFSGRQFSNSRSEMNVSTLELGDSALYLCASSLALAGLTSTDTQYFGPGTRLTVL.

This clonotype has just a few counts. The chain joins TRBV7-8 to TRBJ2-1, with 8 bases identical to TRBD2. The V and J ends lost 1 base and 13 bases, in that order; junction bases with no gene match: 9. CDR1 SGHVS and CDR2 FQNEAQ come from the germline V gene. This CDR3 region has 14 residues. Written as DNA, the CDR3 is TGTGCCAGCAGCTTAGAATTAGCGGGGACGGTACAGTTCTTC. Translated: CASSLELAGTVQFF.

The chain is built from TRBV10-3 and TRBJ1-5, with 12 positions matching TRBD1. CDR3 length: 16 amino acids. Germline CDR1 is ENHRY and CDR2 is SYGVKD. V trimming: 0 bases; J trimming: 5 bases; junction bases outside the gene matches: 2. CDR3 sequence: CAISESGQGAYQPQHF. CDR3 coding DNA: TGTGCCATCAGTGAGTCGGGACAGGGGGCTTATCAGCCCCAGCATTTT.

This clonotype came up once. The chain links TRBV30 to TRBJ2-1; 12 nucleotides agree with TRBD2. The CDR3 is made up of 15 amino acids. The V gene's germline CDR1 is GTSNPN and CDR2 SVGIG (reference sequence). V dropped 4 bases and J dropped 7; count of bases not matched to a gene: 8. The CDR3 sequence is CAWINRLAGGNEQFF. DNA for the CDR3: TGTGCCTGGATAAACCGGCTAGCGGGAGGGAATGAGCAGTTCTTC.

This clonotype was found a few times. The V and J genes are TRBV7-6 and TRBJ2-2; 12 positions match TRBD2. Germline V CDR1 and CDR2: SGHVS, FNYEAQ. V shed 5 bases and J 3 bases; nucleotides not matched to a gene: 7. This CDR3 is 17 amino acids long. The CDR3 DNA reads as TGTGCCAGCAGCCAACTAGCGGGAGGCCCAGACACCGGGGAGCTGTTTTTT. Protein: CASSQLAGGPDTGELFF.

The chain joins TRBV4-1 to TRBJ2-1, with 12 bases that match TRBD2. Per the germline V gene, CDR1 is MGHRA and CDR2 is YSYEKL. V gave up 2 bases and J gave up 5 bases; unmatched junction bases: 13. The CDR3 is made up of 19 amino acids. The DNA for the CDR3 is TGCGCCAGCAGCCAAAGGCCCCCTCTAGCGGGAGGGCAGGACAATGAGCAGTTCTTC. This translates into CASSQRPPLAGGQDNEQFF.

CDR3 protein: CASSLPTGTSDTQYF. The CDR3 DNA reads TGTGCCAGCAGCCTCCCGACAGGCACGTCAGATACGCAGTATTTT. The chain is built from TRBV11-2 and TRBJ2-3, with D maybe TRBD1 (6 bases). Per the germline V gene, CDR1 is SGHAT and CDR2 is FQNNGV. The germline V and J ends were trimmed by 5 bases and 4 bases, with 16 bases remaining between them. The CDR3 has 15 residues. Using reference TRBV11-2 and TRBJ2-3 for the parts outside the CDR3, the full variable domain is EAGVAQSPRYKIIEKRQSVAFWCNPISGHATLYWYQQILGQGPKLLIQFQNNGVVDDSQLPKDRFSAERLKGVDSTLKIQPAKLEDSAVYLCASSLPTGTSDTQYFGPGTRLTVL.

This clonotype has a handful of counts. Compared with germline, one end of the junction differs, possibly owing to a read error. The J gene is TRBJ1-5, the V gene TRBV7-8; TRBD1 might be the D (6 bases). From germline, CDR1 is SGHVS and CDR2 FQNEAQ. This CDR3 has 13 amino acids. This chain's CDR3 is CASSPRGAERRNF. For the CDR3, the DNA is TGTGCCAGCAGCCCGAGGGGGGCGGAACGGCGGAATTTT.

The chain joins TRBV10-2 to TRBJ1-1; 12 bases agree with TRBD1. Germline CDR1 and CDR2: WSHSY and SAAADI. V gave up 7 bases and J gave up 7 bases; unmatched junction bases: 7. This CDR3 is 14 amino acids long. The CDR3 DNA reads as TGCGCCAGCACGGGACAGGGGGCAGTAAGTGAAGCTTTCTTT. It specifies CASTGQGAVSEAFF.

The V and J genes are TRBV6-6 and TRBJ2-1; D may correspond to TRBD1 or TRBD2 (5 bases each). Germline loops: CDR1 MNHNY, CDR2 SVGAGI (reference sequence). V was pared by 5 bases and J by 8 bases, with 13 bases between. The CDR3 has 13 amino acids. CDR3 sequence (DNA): TGTGCCAGCAGTCCACCAGGGCGGGATGAGCAGTTCTTC. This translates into CASSPPGRDEQFF.